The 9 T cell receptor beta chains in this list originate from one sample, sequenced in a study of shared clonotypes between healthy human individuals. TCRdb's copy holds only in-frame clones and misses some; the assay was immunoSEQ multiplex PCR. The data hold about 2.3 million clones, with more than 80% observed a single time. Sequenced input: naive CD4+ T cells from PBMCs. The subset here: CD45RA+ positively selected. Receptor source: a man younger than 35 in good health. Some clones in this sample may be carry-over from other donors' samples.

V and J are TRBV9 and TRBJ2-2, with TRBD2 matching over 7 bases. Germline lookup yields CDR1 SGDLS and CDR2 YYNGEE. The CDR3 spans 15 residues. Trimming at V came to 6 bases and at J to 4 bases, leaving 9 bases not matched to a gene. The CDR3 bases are TGTGCCAGCACCGGAGGCGGGAGAACCACCGGGGAGCTGTTTTTT. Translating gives CASTGGGRTTGELFF. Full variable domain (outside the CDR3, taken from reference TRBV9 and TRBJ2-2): DSGVTQTPKHLITATGQRVTLRCSPRSGDLSVYWYQQSLDQGLQFLIQYYNGEERAKGNILERFSAQQFPDLHSELNLSSLELGDSALYFCASTGGGRTTGELFFGEGSRLTVL.

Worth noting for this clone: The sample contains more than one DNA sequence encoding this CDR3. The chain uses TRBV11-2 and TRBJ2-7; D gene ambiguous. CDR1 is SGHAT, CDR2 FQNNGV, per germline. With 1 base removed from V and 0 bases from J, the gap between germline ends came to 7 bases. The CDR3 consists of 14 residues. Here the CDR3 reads CASSLVGSSYEQYF. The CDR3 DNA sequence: TGTGCCAGCAGCTTAGTTGGATCCTCCTACGAGCAGTACTTC.

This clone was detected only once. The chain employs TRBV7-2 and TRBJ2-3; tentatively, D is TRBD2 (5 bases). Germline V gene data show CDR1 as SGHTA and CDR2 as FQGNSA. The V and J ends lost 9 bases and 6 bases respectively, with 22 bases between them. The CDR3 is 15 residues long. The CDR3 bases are TGTGCCAGTTGCATTTCGGGGAGTGGGTCCGATACGCAGTATTTT. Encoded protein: CASCISGSGSDTQYF.

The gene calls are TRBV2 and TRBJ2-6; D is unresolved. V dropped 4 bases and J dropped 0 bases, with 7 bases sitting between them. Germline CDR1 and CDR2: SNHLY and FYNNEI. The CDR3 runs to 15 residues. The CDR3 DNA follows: TGTGCCAGCAGTGTTCAGCCCTCTGGGGCCAACGTCCTGACTTTC. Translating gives CASSVQPSGANVLTF.

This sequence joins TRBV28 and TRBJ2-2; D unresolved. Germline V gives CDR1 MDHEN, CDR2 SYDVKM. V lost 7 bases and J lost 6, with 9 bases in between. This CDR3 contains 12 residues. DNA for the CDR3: TGTGCCAGCAACAATAGAGCCGGGGAGCTGTTTTTT. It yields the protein CASNNRAGELFF.

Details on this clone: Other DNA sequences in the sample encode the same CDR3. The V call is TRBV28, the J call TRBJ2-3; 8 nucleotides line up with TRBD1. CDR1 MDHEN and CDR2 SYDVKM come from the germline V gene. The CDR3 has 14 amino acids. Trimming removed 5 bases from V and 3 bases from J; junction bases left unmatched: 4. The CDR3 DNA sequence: TGTGCCAGCAGTCCAGGACAGGGTACAGATACGCAGTATTTT. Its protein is CASSPGQGTDTQYF.

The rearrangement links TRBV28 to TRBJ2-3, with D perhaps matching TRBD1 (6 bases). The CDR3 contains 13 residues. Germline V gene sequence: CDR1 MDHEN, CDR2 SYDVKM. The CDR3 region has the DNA TGTGACTCAGGGGATCCCCGGGAAGATACGCAGTATTTT. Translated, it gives CDSGDPREDTQYF.

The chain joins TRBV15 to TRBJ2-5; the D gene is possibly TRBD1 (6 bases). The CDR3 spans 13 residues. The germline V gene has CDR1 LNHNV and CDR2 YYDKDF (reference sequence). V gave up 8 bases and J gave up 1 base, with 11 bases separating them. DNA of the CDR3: TGTGCCACCTGCCGGACAGTCCAAGAGACCCAGTACTTC. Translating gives CATCRTVQETQYF.

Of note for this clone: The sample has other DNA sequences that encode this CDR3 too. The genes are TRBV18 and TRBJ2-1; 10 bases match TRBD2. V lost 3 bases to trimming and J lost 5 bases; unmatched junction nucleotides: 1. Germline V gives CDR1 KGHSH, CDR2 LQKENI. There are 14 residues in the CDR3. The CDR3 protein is CASSPLAGDNEQFF. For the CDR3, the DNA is TGTGCCAGCTCACCGCTAGCGGGAGACAATGAGCAGTTCTTC.